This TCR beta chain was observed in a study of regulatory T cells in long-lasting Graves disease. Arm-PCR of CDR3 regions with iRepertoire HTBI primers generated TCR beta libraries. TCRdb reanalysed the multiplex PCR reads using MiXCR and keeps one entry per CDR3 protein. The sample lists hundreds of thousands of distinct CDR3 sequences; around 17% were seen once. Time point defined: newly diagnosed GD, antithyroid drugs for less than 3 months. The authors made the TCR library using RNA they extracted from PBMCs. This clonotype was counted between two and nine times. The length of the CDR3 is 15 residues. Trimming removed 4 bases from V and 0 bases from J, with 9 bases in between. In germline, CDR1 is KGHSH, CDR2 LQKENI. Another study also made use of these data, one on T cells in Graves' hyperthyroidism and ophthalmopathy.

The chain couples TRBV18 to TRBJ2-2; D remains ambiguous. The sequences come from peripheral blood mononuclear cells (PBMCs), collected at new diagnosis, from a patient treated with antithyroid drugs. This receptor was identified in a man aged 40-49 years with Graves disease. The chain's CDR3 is CASSRSMTNTGELFF. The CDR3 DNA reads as TGTGCCAGCTCACGTAGCATGACGAACACCGGGGAGCTGTTTTTT.